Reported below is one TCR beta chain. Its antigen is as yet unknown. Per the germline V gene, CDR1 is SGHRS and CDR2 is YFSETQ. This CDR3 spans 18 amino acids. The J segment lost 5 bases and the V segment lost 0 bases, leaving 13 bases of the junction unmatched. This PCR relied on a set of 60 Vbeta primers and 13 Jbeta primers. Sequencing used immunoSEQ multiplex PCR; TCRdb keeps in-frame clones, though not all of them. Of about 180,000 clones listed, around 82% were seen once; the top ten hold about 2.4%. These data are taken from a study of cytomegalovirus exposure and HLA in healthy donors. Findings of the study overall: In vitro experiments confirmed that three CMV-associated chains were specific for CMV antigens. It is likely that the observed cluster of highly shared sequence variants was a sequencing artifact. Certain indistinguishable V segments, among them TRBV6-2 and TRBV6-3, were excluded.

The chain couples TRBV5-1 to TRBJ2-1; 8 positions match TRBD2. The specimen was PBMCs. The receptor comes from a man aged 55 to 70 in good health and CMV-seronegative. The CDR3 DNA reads TGCGCCAGCAGCTTGGCCGGGGGGGGAGGGGGGGGAGACAATGAGCAGTTCTTC. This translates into CASSLAGGGGGGDNEQFF.